This T cell receptor beta chain emerged from a study of persistence of HIV-infected CD4 T cells. Overall study results and limits: Antigen-responding cells were enriched for degenerate expanded CDR3beta sequences. CMV- and Gag-responding cells had lower TCRbeta richness than CD3/CD28-responding cells.

The CDR3 covers 12 residues. Lysates of CMV-infected fibroblasts at 8 to 10 ug/mL stimulated these cells. Sorting of responding CD4+ T cells relied on upregulated CD40 ligand together with CD69. Donors were HIV-1-infected adults who began suppressive ART during chronic infection. Comment on this clone: The antigen is undetermined.

The immunoSEQ assay was version 4, run in survey mode. Each sample used up to 1 ug genomic DNA diluted to 8.5 to 10 ng/uL. Sequenced by immunoSEQ multiplex PCR; TCRdb stores in-frame clones only, minus some. The repertoire includes under 20,000 clones, 65% of them detected once, and roughly 8.8% sits in the top ten. The V call is TRBV21-1, the J call TRBJ2-7; TRBD1 is taken as the D call from the table, unchecked against the DNA. TRBV21-1 constitutes a pseudogene. The material sequenced was CD4+ T cells sorted from PBMCs after roughly 18-hour stimulation, taken from a patient who received antiretroviral therapy. The clonotype was recovered from an adult woman with HIV who was CMV-seropositive. As DNA, the CDR3 is TGTGCCAGTCGGGACAGCTCCTACGAGCAGTACGTC. As protein: CASRDSSYEQYV.